This T cell receptor (beta chain) was profiled in a study of cytomegalovirus exposure and HLA in healthy donors. General observations from the study: Cytomegalovirus association was listed for roughly 160 TCR beta chains. Available immune exposure information was restricted to CMV serostatus only. Rarity held for most TCR sequences, but there were some public TCRs that occurred in many donors.

Germline V gives CDR1 MNHEY, CDR2 SMNVEV (reference sequence). With 2 bases clipped from V and 5 bases from J, the junction kept 4 bases outside the gene matches. The CDR3 has 14 amino acids. Primers included in the PCR were 60 Vbeta and 13 Jbeta primers. Measured with immunoSEQ multiplex PCR; TCRdb has only the in-frame clones, and not every one. The sample records 100,000 to 150,000 clones, about 10% being singletons. Remarks on this clone: Its specificity is not known.

The chain combines TRBV27 with TRBJ1-1; 8 bases fit TRBD1. This sequence was found in a woman aged 18-30 years in good health and CMV-seropositive. The sequenced material came from PBMCs. As DNA, the CDR3 is TGTGCCAGCAGTTTACAGGGGGCTAGAACTGAAGCTTTCTTT. Protein sequence: CASSLQGARTEAFF.